This T cell receptor beta chain was recorded in a study of blood T cells in healthy people across ages. The CDR3 consists of 16 residues. The ends lost 0 bases at V and 6 bases at J; junction bases unmatched: 4. CDR1 and CDR2 from the germline V gene are SGHNT and YYREEE (reference sequence). Next came a second PCR, run for 7 to 11 cycles, which used a sample-barcoded 5' primer along with a J-beta primer mix. TCRdb re-derived calls from the 5' RACE reads in MiXCR, one entry per CDR3 protein. There are about 760,000 distinct CDR3 sequences in the sample; approximately 25% occur only once, and roughly 9% lies in the top ten. The table lists this clonotype with a few counts. This sample was shared with a second study, whose subject was T cells of mothers and their children.

The chain is built from TRBV5-4 and TRBJ2-1; TRBD2 matches at 12 bases. The source of this sequence is a boy aged 10-17 years in good health. Specimen: blood. CDR3 sequence reads: CASSLEVTSGSNEQFF. The CDR3 region has the DNA TGTGCCAGCAGCTTGGAAGTGACTAGCGGGAGCAATGAGCAGTTCTTC.